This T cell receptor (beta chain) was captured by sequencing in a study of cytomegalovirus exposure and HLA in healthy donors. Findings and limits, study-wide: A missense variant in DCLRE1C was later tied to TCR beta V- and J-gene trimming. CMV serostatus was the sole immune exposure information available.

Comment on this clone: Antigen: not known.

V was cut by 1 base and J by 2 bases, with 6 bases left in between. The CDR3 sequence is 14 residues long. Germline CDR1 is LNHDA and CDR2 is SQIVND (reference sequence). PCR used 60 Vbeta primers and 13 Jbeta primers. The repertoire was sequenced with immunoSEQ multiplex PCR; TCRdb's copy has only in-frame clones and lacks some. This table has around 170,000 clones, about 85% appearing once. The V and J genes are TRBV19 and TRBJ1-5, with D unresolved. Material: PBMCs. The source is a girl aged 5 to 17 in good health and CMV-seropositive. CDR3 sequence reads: CASSIGTGNQPQHF. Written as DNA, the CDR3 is TGTGCCAGTAGTATAGGAACGGGCAATCAGCCCCAGCATTTT.